This TCR beta chain comes out of a study of OX40 agonist ivuxolimab in advanced cancers. Measured with immunoSEQ multiplex PCR; TCRdb has only the in-frame clones, and not every one. The repertoire holds about 84,000 clones, with roughly 87% as singletons. The source of this sequence is an adult with an advanced solid tumor such as melanoma, head and neck, liver or kidney cancer. The sample consisted of CD4+ or CD8+ T cells sorted from blood, taken in a trial of the OX40 agonist ivuxolimab.

The CDR3 protein is CASMHNEQFF. In nucleotides, the CDR3 is TGTGCCAGCATGCACAATGAGCAGTTCTTC. This chain joins TRBV2 and TRBJ2-1; D call uncertain. V gave up 7 bases and J gave up 5 bases, with 3 bases separating them. Germline CDR1 is SNHLY and CDR2 is FYNNEI. The CDR3 spans 10 residues. The whole variable domain, filled in from reference TRBV2 and TRBJ2-1, reads EPEVTQTPSHQVTQMGQEVILRCVPISNHLYFYWYRQILGQKVEFLVSFYNNEISEKSEIFDDQFSVERPDGSNFTLKIRSTKLEDSAMYFCASMHNEQFFGPGTRLTVL.